The TCR beta chain under discussion was sequenced for a study of blood T cell repertoires in COVID-19 (dated by TCRdb to 2018 to 2020). In terms of the full investigation: Collaborator samples came from the United States, Italy and Spain and covered acute and convalescent phases of COVID-19. The prospective study material was composed of cDNA or gDNA derived from T cells, B-cell-depleted T cells, or PBMCs. The dataset comprised deeply sampled blood TCRbeta repertoires from subjects exposed to, actively infected with, or recovered from COVID-19. A freely available public database, intended as a resource for researchers studying the immune response to SARS-CoV-2, is where the repertoires were released. Where available, HLA class I and class II types were taken from metadata supplied by the sample provider and were not determined by assay-based typing. The samples were drawn from two sources: the first 160 participants of the ongoing ImmuneRACE study, and 950 to 1,500 subjects contributed by 6 global collaborators. The sample metadata nearly always contained a de-identified subject ID, COVID-19 status, age in years and sex. Here is what the overall study found, with its caveats: The amount of clinical and demographic metadata varied by source and participant and was provided uncurated.

Unmatched junction bases come to 3, with V trimmed by 0 bases and J by 4 bases. For CDR1 and CDR2, the germline V gene lists MGHRA and YSYEKL. The cysteine opens and the phenylalanine closes a CDR3 of 16 amino acids. Only the CDR3 DNA stays, 48 bases, in frame from base 1. Note on this clone: Its antigen is unknown. One base away there is no much larger clone; base qualities are not given.

A second Seattle source provided samples from volunteer blood donors who had recovered from COVID-19. Whole blood was collected in K2EDTA tubes by collaborating institutions according to the institutions' own protocols. For TCRbeta analysis, collaborators shipped samples as frozen whole blood, isolated PBMCs, or DNA extracted from either of those sample types. TCRbeta CDR3 regions were amplified from genomic DNA by means of the immunoSEQ Assay, a bias-controlled multiplex PCR. For the original study's pipeline: Within the assay, amplification of reference gene primers was used to estimate how many nucleated cells each sample contained. To quantify the absolute abundance of each unique TCRbeta CDR3 rearrangement, sequence reads were collapsed and filtered. Productive Simpson clonality was computed per sample as the square root of Simpson's diversity index over productive rearrangements. The table comes from immuneACCESS by way of TCRdb, which keeps in-frame sequences with V and J called. Part of the clones is missing from these tables; in studies checked, under half for an unresolved V gene and the rest for unknown reasons. V and J calls plus clone size are reproduced from that table; the DNA served to infer D and trimming. This sample lists approximately 220,000 clones; more than 75% were detected once. 6.2% of the sample is taken by the ten largest.

This receptor was taken from a man aged 55 to 70 who had recovered from COVID-19. The chain is made from TRBV4-1 and TRBJ2-2, and 9 junctional nucleotides match TRBD1. The sequenced sample consisted of peripheral blood. The DNA sequence is as follows: TGCGCCAGCAGCCAAGATGCGGGACAGGGCACCGGGGAGCTGTTTTTT. The translation is CASSQDAGQGTGELFF.